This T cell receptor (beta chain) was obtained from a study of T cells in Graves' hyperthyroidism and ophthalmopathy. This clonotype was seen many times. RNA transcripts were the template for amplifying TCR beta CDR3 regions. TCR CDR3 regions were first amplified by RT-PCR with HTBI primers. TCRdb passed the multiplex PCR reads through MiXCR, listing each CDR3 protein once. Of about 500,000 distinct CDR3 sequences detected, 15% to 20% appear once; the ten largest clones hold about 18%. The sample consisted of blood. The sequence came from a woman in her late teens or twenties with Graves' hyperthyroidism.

As DNA, the CDR3 is TGTGCCAGCTCGTCGGGCGCAAACACCGGGGAGCTGTTTTTT. Translation gives CASSSGANTGELFF. The chain has TRBV27 and TRBJ2-2; no clear D. V lost 8 bases and J 2 bases, leaving 12 bases between the germline ends. There are 14 residues in the CDR3. The V gene's germline CDR1 is MNHEY and CDR2 SMNVEV (reference sequence).